This entry is about one T cell receptor beta chain. Its antigen is undetermined. PCR employed 60 Vbeta and 13 Jbeta primers. Source study methods: An analysis performed later counted 75 million to 80 million unique TCR beta chains (around 11 million of them shared). Assay used: immunoSEQ multiplex PCR; TCRdb lists only in-frame clones, some missing. The DNA was the basis for D and trimming; V, J and clone size are from that table. The table has about 160,000 clones, around 77% seen once. The data are from a study of cytomegalovirus exposure and HLA in healthy donors. General observations from the study: In a later analysis, at a false discovery rate of 0.05, under 20,000 TCR beta sequences matched HLA alleles.

This receptor was identified in a man aged 45-65 years in good health and CMV-seropositive. The specimen sequenced was PBMCs.

CDR3 coding DNA: TGTGCCAGCTCACCGGACAGGGGAAGCAATCAGCCCCAGCATTTT. It yields the protein CASSPDRGSNQPQHF. This chain links TRBV18 with TRBJ1-5, with 9 nucleotides matching TRBD1. Unmatched junction bases numbered 1, after V lost 3 bases and J lost 1 base. Germline values: CDR1 KGHSH, CDR2 LQKENI. The CDR3 is made up of 15 amino acids.